One and the same sample provided the 18 T cell receptor beta chains below, sequenced in a study of blood T cell repertoires in COVID-19. Only in-frame clones appear in the TCRdb table, and some are missing; sequencing was by immunoSEQ multiplex PCR. The repertoire consists of 100,000 to 130,000 clones, with about 88% occurring once and the leading ten covering 2% to 2.5%. Sequenced material: peripheral blood. The source of these receptors is a human donor in a cohort sampled during active COVID-19.

The rearrangement joins TRBV14 to TRBJ2-5; TRBD1 agrees at 8 bases. Trimming at V came to 0 bases and at J to 7 bases, leaving 13 bases not matched to a gene. The CDR3 is 17 amino acids. Germline CDR1 is SGHDN and CDR2 is FVKESK. This CDR3 is CASSQEQGDQGRWTQYF. DNA for the CDR3: TGTGCCAGCAGCCAAGAACAGGGGGATCAGGGGAGGTGGACCCAGTACTTC.

V is TRBV7-6 and J is TRBJ2-2, with TRBD2 identical over 7 bases. The CDR3 runs 18 residues. Trimming took 4 bases from V and 5 from J; bases not matched to a gene: 16. Germline-derived CDR1 and CDR2 are SGHVS and FNYEAQ. The CDR3, as DNA: TGTGCCAGCAGCTCATCGACTAGCAGCAGGGATGGGACCGGGGAGCTGTTTTTT. It translates to CASSSSTSSRDGTGELFF.

This chain connects TRBV29-1 to TRBJ1-4; TRBD1 agrees at 10 bases. CDR3 length equals 14 residues. V lost 5 bases to trimming and J lost 4 bases; unmatched junction nucleotides: 4. Germline V CDR1 and CDR2: SQVTM, ANQGSEA. The CDR3: CSVPGQGSNEKLFF. The CDR3 nucleotides are TGCAGCGTTCCGGGACAGGGGAGTAATGAAAAACTGTTTTTT.

The CDR3 reads CASSLIGRGQETQYF. The CDR3 DNA reads as TGTGCCAGCAGCTTAATCGGCAGGGGGCAAGAGACCCAGTACTTC. The chain combines TRBV11-1 with TRBJ2-5; 7 positions agree with TRBD1. The junction had 5 bases not matched to a gene; V was cut back by 2 bases and J by 2 bases. The CDR3 consists of 15 residues. Per germline, CDR1 SGHAT and CDR2 FQDESV (reference sequence).

The V and J genes are TRBV2 and TRBJ2-1; 9 bases are a match to TRBD2. This CDR3 is 15 amino acids long. After removal of 3 bases from V and 2 bases from J, the junction contained 2 bases not matched to a gene. The germline V gene has CDR1 SNHLY and CDR2 FYNNEI. The CDR3 DNA reads TGTGCCAGCAGTGAGGCGGGGGGGACCTACAATGAGCAGTTCTTC. Its translation is CASSEAGGTYNEQFF. The full variable domain, with the rest looked up from reference TRBV2 and TRBJ2-1, is EPEVTQTPSHQVTQMGQEVILRCVPISNHLYFYWYRQILGQKVEFLVSFYNNEISEKSEIFDDQFSVERPDGSNFTLKIRSTKLEDSAMYFCASSEAGGTYNEQFFGPGTRLTVL.

This chain connects TRBV19 to TRBJ2-7, with 9 bases matching TRBD1. CDR3 size: 17 residues. The J segment lost 3 bases and the V segment lost 1 base, leaving 10 bases of the junction unmatched. Per germline, CDR1 LNHDA and CDR2 SQIVND (reference sequence). The CDR3 DNA reads TGTGCCAGTAGTATAGCACTGGGACAGGGCATAAACTACGAGCAGTACTTC. Encoded protein: CASSIALGQGINYEQYF.

The table lists this clone with a count of one. The V and J genes are TRBV10-1 and TRBJ2-1; 9 nucleotides agree with TRBD2. V lost 2 bases and J lost 6; bases outside the gene matches: 5. This CDR3 region has 15 residues. Germline CDR1 is WNHNN and CDR2 is SYGVQD (reference sequence). The CDR3 loop is CASSEGREGPNEQFF. The CDR3 DNA reads TGCGCCAGCAGTGAGGGGCGGGAGGGCCCCAATGAGCAGTTCTTC.

The gene calls are TRBV20-1 and TRBJ2-7; D remains ambiguous. V lost 3 bases to trimming and J lost 5 bases, with 8 bases between them. This CDR3 contains 11 residues. Germline assignment: CDR1 DFQATT and CDR2 SNEGSKA (reference sequence). The CDR3 nucleotides read TGCAGTGCTAGCCAAGAGGACGAGCAGTACTTC. It codes for CSASQEDEQYF.

There are a few counts of this clone. This chain connects TRBV27 to TRBJ2-2, with 9 bases aligning to TRBD1. The CDR3 extends over 15 amino acids. The ends lost 5 bases at V and 5 bases at J; junction bases unmatched: 6. CDR1 and CDR2 from the germline V gene are MNHEY and SMNVEV (reference sequence). CDR3 residues: CASSPDRGATGELFF. CDR3 nucleotide sequence: TGTGCCAGCAGTCCGGACAGGGGTGCGACCGGGGAGCTGTTTTTT.

The J gene is TRBJ2-2, the V gene TRBV6-5, with 8 bases lining up with TRBD1. V lost 7 bases, J lost 0 bases, and 4 bases stayed unmatched. The CDR3 is 15 amino acids. Per the germline V gene, CDR1 is MNHEY and CDR2 is SVGAGI. The CDR3 is CASTRTGTNTGELFF. CDR3 in DNA: TGTGCCAGCACCCGGACAGGGACGAACACCGGGGAGCTGTTTTTT.

The chain employs TRBV9 and TRBJ2-3; D might be TRBD2 (5 bases). This CDR3 region has 15 residues. V lost 5 bases and J lost 1, with 14 bases in between. CDR1 is SGDLS, CDR2 YYNGEE, per germline. Here the CDR3 DNA reads TGTGCCAGCAGTGAGACTGGTAGCGGCACAGATACGCAGTATTTT. Translation: CASSETGSGTDTQYF. Full variable domain (rest looked up from reference TRBV9 and TRBJ2-3): DSGVTQTPKHLITATGQRVTLRCSPRSGDLSVYWYQQSLDQGLQFLIQYYNGEERAKGNILERFSAQQFPDLHSELNLSSLELGDSALYFCASSETGSGTDTQYFGPGTRLTVL.

The CDR3 bases are TGTGCCAGCAGCCGCCTGATGACAGGGAATGAGCAGTTCTTC. Translated: CASSRLMTGNEQFF. The chain combines TRBV7-2 with TRBJ2-1; 7 bases agree with TRBD1. There are 14 residues in the CDR3. The trim removed 5 bases at V and 7 bases at J, leaving 8 bases unmatched. Germline loops: CDR1 SGHTA, CDR2 FQGNSA.

J is TRBJ2-2 and V is TRBV9; tentative D call: TRBD2 (6 bases). Germline CDR1 SGDLS, CDR2 YYNGEE. Trimming took 3 bases from V and 6 from J, leaving 18 bases between them. This CDR3 is 16 amino acids long. The CDR3 sequence: CASSGSGLLTAGELFF. Written as DNA, the CDR3 is TGTGCCAGCAGCGGATCGGGACTGCTAACAGCCGGGGAGCTGTTTTTT.

The chain is built from TRBV2 and TRBJ2-7, with D perhaps matching TRBD1 (5 bases). The ends were cut back, 2 bases at V and 2 bases at J, with 10 bases in the middle. Germline V CDR1 and CDR2: SNHLY, FYNNEI. The CDR3 runs to 14 residues. CDR3: CASSERGATYEQYF. The DNA of the CDR3 is TGTGCCAGCAGTGAAAGGGGCGCGACCTACGAGCAGTACTTC. Drawing the rest from reference TRBV2 and TRBJ2-7, the complete variable domain is EPEVTQTPSHQVTQMGQEVILRCVPISNHLYFYWYRQILGQKVEFLVSFYNNEISEKSEIFDDQFSVERPDGSNFTLKIRSTKLEDSAMYFCASSERGATYEQYFGPGTRLTVT.

This chain joins TRBV28 and TRBJ2-5, with 8 positions matching TRBD2. V lost 8 bases, J lost 1 base, and 6 bases stayed unmatched. Germline CDR1 MDHEN, CDR2 SYDVKM. The CDR3 contains 14 residues. The CDR3 spells CASGEAGGQETQYF. For the CDR3, the DNA is TGTGCCAGCGGGGAGGCGGGGGGCCAAGAGACCCAGTACTTC.

The genes are TRBV19 and TRBJ1-2, with TRBD1 as a possible D gene (6 bases). Germline V gene lookup returns CDR1 LNHDA and CDR2 SQIVND (reference sequence). The ends were cut back, 6 bases at V and 1 base at J, with 9 bases in the middle. The CDR3 extends over 13 amino acids. The CDR3 coding sequence is TGTGCCAGTAGCACACAGGGTAACTATGGCTACACCTTC. It encodes CASSTQGNYGYTF.

V usage is TRBV11-2 and J usage is TRBJ1-1; D is ambiguous. Trimming took 4 bases from V and 0 from J, leaving 12 bases between them. CDR1 is SGHAT and CDR2 is FQNNGV in the germline V gene. CDR3 length: 15 amino acids. This chain's CDR3 is CASSYPGVMNTEAFF. The CDR3 coding sequence is TGTGCCAGCAGCTATCCAGGTGTGATGAACACTGAAGCTTTCTTT.

The chain links TRBV7-3 to TRBJ1-1, with 7 bases identical to TRBD1. From germline, CDR1 is SGHTA and CDR2 FQGTGA. The CDR3 consists of 15 residues. V was clipped by 5 bases and J by 0 bases; unmatched bases: 6. The CDR3, as DNA: TGTGCCAGCAGCCTCGGGACAGCTATGAACACTGAAGCTTTCTTT. Its translation: CASSLGTAMNTEAFF.